This T cell receptor beta chain was sequenced in a study of beta chain features in type 1 diabetes. Study background: Across the samples, approximately 110,000,000 sorted cells were examined in total.

The CDR3 consists of 16 residues. Looked up from germline, CDR1 is LGHNA and CDR2 is YSLEER. V was cut by 0 bases and J by 2 bases, with 11 bases left in between. This clone was seen repeatedly, ten times or more. The antigen is undetermined. Findings and limits, study-wide: Type 1 diabetes patients had moderately but significantly shorter TCRB CDR3s in all four CD4+ subsets. Fewer insertions but more deletions were seen at VDJ junctions in type 1 diabetes patients.

cDNA synthesis used the whole RNA isolate, giving expressed TCRB sequences. Using immunoSEQ multiplex PCR, the repertoire was profiled, and TCRdb retains in-frame clones only, with some absent. This sample has over 90,000 clones, with 25% to 35% found just once. The authors sorted CD4+ naive, central memory, regulatory and stem cell-like memory cells via CD45RO/CCR7/CD25/CD127/CD95/CD27. Every sorted population was more than 95% pure. What was sequenced was central memory CD4+ T cells from blood. The chain recombines TRBV4-3 with TRBJ2-1, with no clear D. The source of this sequence is a woman between 18 and 29 years old with type 1 diabetes. The CDR3 is CASSQDPPRPYNEQFF. The CDR3 nucleotides read TGCGCCAGCAGCCAAGACCCCCCGCGGCCCTACAATGAGCAGTTCTTC.